Below, one T cell receptor beta chain is given with its context. Trimming removed 8 bases at V and 7 bases at J, with 14 bases between. In germline, CDR1 is SQVTM, CDR2 ANQGSEA. The CDR3 sequence is 11 residues long. Libraries were prepared by immunoSEQ multiplex PCR; TCRdb keeps only in-frame clonotypes and omits some of them. The table records about 160,000 clones, about 90% of them present only once. This sample is drawn from a study of cytomegalovirus exposure and HLA in healthy donors. The sample was PBMCs. The rearrangement joins TRBV29-1 to TRBJ1-2, with D possibly being TRBD1 (6 bases). This clonotype originated in a woman aged 18-29 years in good health and CMV-seropositive. The CDR3 reads CSSYQGSGYTF. The CDR3 region has the DNA TGCAGCTCATACCAGGGGAGTGGCTACACCTTC.